What follows is one T cell receptor beta chain and its context. Original data processing: Reference gene primer amplification yielded estimated nucleated cell counts. Only in-frame clones appear in the TCRdb table, and some are missing; sequencing was by immunoSEQ multiplex PCR. V, J and clone size derive from that table, while D and trimming were established from the DNA sequence. The top ten clones hold approximately 3.1% of a sample with about 270,000 clones, less than 85% of them seen once. This sample is drawn from a study of blood T cell repertoires in COVID-19. Across the whole study: The study drew acute and convalescent COVID-19 samples from the United States, Italy and Spain. Nucleic acid was either cDNA or gDNA, and it came from T cells, B-cell-depleted T cells, or PBMCs.

This receptor was obtained from a woman between 18 and 30 years old with acute or convalescent COVID-19. The sample comprised peripheral blood.

The DNA for the CDR3 is TGTGCCAGCAGTTACGTCAGGGACAGTTACTACGAGCAGTACTTC. As protein: CASSYVRDSYYEQYF. The chain recombines TRBV6-5 with TRBJ2-7; 7 bases line up with TRBD1. With V trimmed by 2 bases and J by 3 bases, 7 bases remained unmatched. CDR1 and CDR2 (germline): MNHEY, SVGAGI. The CDR3 consists of 15 residues.